This T cell receptor (beta chain) is drawn from a study of cytomegalovirus exposure and HLA in healthy donors. Germline V gene lookup returns CDR1 SNHLY and CDR2 FYNNEI. V lost 11 bases to trimming and J lost 3 bases, with 19 bases between them. The CDR3 is 14 residues long. PCR used 60 Vbeta primers and 13 Jbeta primers. Repertoires were generated with immunoSEQ multiplex PCR, while TCRdb's copy carries only in-frame clones and drops some. The sample consists of 90,000 to 120,000 clones, around 73% of them appearing once. Overall study findings and caveats: Most subjects' HLA-A and HLA-B alleles were reportedly predicted from TCR beta sequences. Listed as cytomegalovirus-associated were more than 150 TCR beta chains. At a 0.05 false discovery rate, a later analysis found 16,951 TCR beta sequences to be associated with HLA alleles. Some V segments (TRBV6-2 and TRBV6-3 among them) were excluded as indistinguishable.

Of note for this clone: Its antigen is undetermined.

Sequencing was done on a sample of PBMCs. The sequence derives from a man aged 30-40 years in good health and CMV-seronegative. The chain links TRBV2 to TRBJ1-2, with D perhaps TRBD1 (5 bases). The CDR3 nucleotides are TGTGCCGGACAACGGGGGGGTTCCGACTATGGCTACACCTTC. It translates to CAGQRGGSDYGYTF. The variable domain in full, with the rest retrieved from reference TRBV2 and TRBJ1-2, is EPEVTQTPSHQVTQMGQEVILRCVPISNHLYFYWYRQILGQKVEFLVSFYNNEISEKSEIFDDQFSVERPDGSNFTLKIRSTKLEDSAMYFCAGQRGGSDYGYTFGSGTRLTVV.